The clone carrying this T cell receptor (beta chain) was seen more than once but under ten times. What it binds is unknown. This entry is derived from a study of T cells in Graves' hyperthyroidism and ophthalmopathy. The CDR3 regions of TCR beta were amplified from RNA transcripts. The TCR CDR3 first-round RT-PCR relied on the HTBI primer set. Via MiXCR, TCRdb re-called the multiplex PCR reads, giving one row per CDR3 protein. The sample has 600,000 to 750,000 distinct CDR3 sequences; about 18% are singletons. The study, taken as a whole, reports: The model predicted ophthalmopathy a median roughly six months before onset.

Germline V gene sequence: CDR1 SNHLY, CDR2 FYNNEI. V lost 1 base, J lost 11 bases, and 14 bases lay in between. CDR3 length: 13 residues. The sequence derives from a man aged 45-65 years with Graves' hyperthyroidism. Input material: blood. The chain employs TRBV2 and TRBJ1-1, with unresolved D. DNA of the CDR3: TGTGCCAGCAGTGAAGAGGGCCGCGAGGAGGCTTTCTTT. Its protein is CASSEEGREEAFF. The entire variable domain, with the rest obtained from reference TRBV2 and TRBJ1-1, is as follows: EPEVTQTPSHQVTQMGQEVILRCVPISNHLYFYWYRQILGQKVEFLVSFYNNEISEKSEIFDDQFSVERPDGSNFTLKIRSTKLEDSAMYFCASSEEGREEAFFGQGTRLTVV.